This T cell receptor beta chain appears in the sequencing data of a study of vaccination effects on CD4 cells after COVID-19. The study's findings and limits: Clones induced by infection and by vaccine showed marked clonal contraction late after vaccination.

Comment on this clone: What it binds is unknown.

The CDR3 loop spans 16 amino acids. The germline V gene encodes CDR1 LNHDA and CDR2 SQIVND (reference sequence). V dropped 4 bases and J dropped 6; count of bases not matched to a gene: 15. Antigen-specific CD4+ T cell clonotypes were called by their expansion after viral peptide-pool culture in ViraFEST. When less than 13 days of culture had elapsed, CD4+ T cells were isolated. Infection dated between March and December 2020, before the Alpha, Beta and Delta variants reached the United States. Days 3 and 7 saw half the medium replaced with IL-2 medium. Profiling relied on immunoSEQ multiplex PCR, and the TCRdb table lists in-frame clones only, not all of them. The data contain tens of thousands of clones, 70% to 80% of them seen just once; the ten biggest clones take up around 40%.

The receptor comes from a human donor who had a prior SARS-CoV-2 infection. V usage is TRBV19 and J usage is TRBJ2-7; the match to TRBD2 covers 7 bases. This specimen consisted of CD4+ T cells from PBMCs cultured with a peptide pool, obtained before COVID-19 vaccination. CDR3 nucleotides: TGTGCCAGTAGTACCCTCGGGATGAGGGAGGGTCTCGAGCAGTACTTC. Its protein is CASSTLGMREGLEQYF.